A single sample is the source of the 2 T cell receptor beta chains below, sequenced in a study of control samples from healthy donors and cancer patients. Repertoires were generated with immunoSEQ multiplex PCR, while TCRdb's copy carries only in-frame clones and drops some. The sample shows about 69,000 clones, around 84% of them seen only once. Material for sequencing was PBMCs. The receptors derive from a woman in her forties or fifties with lung cancer.

This chain links TRBV7-2 with TRBJ1-1; D possibly corresponds to TRBD1 (5 bases). Trimming shortened V by 5 bases and J by 5 bases, and 21 bases separated the two germline ends. The CDR3 has 16 amino acids. Germline V CDR1 and CDR2: SGHTA, FQGNSA. CDR3: CASSPGQTSWRTEAFF. The DNA for the CDR3 is TGTGCCAGCAGCCCTGGACAAACCTCCTGGAGAACTGAAGCTTTCTTT.

The chain joins TRBV28 to TRBJ2-7, with 7 positions matching TRBD1. Germline-derived CDR1 and CDR2 are MDHEN and SYDVKM. J lost 2 bases, V lost 7 bases, and 8 bases had no gene match. This CDR3 is 14 amino acids long. CDR3: CASTNNRGTYEQYF. CDR3 coding DNA: TGTGCCAGCACTAATAACAGGGGAACCTACGAGCAGTACTTC.